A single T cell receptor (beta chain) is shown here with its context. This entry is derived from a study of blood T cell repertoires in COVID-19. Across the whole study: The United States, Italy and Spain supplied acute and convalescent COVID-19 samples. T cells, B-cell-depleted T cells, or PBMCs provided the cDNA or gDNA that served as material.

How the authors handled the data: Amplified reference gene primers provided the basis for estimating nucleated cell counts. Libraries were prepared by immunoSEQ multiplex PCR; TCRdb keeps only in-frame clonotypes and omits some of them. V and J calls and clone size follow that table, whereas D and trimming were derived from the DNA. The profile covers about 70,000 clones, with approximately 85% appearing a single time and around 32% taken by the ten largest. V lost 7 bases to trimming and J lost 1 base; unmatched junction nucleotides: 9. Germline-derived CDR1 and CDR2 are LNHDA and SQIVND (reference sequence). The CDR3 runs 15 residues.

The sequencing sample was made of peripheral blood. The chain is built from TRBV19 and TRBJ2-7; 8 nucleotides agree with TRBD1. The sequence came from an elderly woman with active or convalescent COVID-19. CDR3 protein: CASMARTGSSYEQYF. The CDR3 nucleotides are TGTGCCAGTATGGCCCGGACAGGGTCATCCTACGAGCAGTACTTC.